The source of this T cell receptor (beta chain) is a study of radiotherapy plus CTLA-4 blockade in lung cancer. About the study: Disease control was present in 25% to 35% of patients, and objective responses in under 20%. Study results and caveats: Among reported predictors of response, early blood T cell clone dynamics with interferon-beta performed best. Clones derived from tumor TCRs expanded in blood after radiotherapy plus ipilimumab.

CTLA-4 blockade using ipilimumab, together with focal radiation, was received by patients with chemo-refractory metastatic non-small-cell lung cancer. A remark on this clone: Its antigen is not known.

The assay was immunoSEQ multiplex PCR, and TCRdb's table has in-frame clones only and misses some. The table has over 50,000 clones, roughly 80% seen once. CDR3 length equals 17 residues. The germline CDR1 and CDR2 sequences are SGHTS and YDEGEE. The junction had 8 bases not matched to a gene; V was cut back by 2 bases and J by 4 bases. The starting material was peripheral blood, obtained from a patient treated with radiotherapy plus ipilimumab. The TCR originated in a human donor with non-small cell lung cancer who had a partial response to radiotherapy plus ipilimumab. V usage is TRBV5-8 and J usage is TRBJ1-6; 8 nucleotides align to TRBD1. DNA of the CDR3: TGTGCCAGCAGCTTTAGACAGGGGATTTCATATAATTCACCCCTCCACTTT. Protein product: CASSFRQGISYNSPLHF.